Shown below are 16 T cell receptor beta chains from a single sample sequenced in a study of T cell clonality in common variable immunodeficiency. Notes on the study in general: Reportedly, TCR beta sequences from common variable immunodeficiency showed fewer deletions and N-nucleotide insertions.

No antigen has been assigned to these receptors. TCRdb's table, derived via immunoSEQ multiplex PCR, lists solely in-frame clones and lacks some. Sampling found tens of thousands of clones, none seen once. The sequenced material came from peripheral blood mononuclear cells. These receptors were taken from a human donor with common variable immunodeficiency.

On this clone: Read sequence stops 3 residues before the CDR3 end, and the germline J gene provides the missing end. The rearrangement links TRBV7-3 to TRBJ1-5; D is uncertain. The ends were cut back, 2 bases at V and 5 bases at J, with 7 bases in the middle. The CDR3 is made up of 13 amino acids. Germline-derived CDR1 and CDR2 are SGHTA and FQGTGA. The CDR3 loop reads CASSLGRDQPQHF. The sequenced CDR3 bases are TGTGCCAGCAGCTTAGGGCGGGATCAGCCC.

A note on this clone: The read ends 3 residues before the CDR3 terminus; that terminus is restored from the germline J gene. The chain is built from TRBV7-9 and TRBJ2-1, with TRBD2 as a possible D gene (5 bases). Germline V lookup: CDR1 SEHNR, CDR2 FQNEAQ (reference sequence). V was pared by 0 bases and J by 5 bases, with 11 bases between. This CDR3 comprises 15 residues. The sequenced CDR3 bases are TGTGCCAGCAGCTTAGCAGTCCGAGCGGACAATGAG. It encodes CASSLAVRADNE. The whole CDR3 protein is CASSLAVRADNEQFF.

On this clone: The sequence runs out 3 residues before the end of the CDR3; the remainder is reconstructed from the germline J gene. V and J are TRBV6-4 and TRBJ1-6; weak D call: TRBD1 (5 bases). V lost 2 bases to trimming and J lost 10 bases, with 9 bases between them. This CDR3 has 13 residues. The germline V gene has CDR1 MRHNA and CDR2 SNTAGT. CDR3 DNA (partial): TGTGCCAGCAGTGACCAGAGGGGATCACCC. The encoded protein is CASSDQRGSP. The full CDR3 reads CASSDQRGSPLHF.

The sequenced part of the CDR3 DNA is TGTGCCAGCAGCCTCGACACCGGGGGGAATGAAAAA. Translating gives CASSLDTGGNEK. The CDR3 reads in full as CASSLDTGGNEKLFF. The rearrangement joins TRBV7-8 to TRBJ1-4, with D maybe TRBD1 (5 bases). Read sequence stops 3 residues before the CDR3 end, and the germline J gene provides the missing end. The CDR3 sequence is 15 residues long. Trimming stripped 5 bases from V and 5 bases from J, with 15 bases between. Germline V lookup: CDR1 SGHVS, CDR2 FQNEAQ.

In its sample, this clone was seen many times. The observed sequence ends 3 residues before the CDR3 terminus, with the missing tail filled in from the germline J gene. V is TRBV18 and J is TRBJ1-1; tentative D call: TRBD1 (5 bases). Deletions cut 6 bases from V and 1 base from J, with 9 bases between. This CDR3 has 13 residues. Looked up from germline, CDR1 is KGHSH and CDR2 is LQKENI. The DNA read from the CDR3 is TGTGCCAGCTCCGGACACAAGAACACTGAA. It codes for CASSGHKNTE. From start to end, the CDR3 is CASSGHKNTEAFF.

Worth noting for this clone: The sequence runs out 3 residues before the end of the CDR3; the remainder is reconstructed from the germline J gene. This chain joins TRBV7-9 and TRBJ2-5, with D unclear. This CDR3 has 12 amino acids. V gave up 5 bases and J gave up 2 bases, with 6 bases separating them. Germline V gives CDR1 SEHNR, CDR2 FQNEAQ (reference sequence). CDR3 protein: CASSRAQETQYF. CDR3 bases read: TGTGCCAGCAGCCGAGCTCAAGAGACC. The variable domain in full, completed from reference TRBV7-9 and TRBJ2-5, reads DTGVSQNPRHKITKRGQNVTFRCDPISEHNRLYWYRQTLGQGPEFLTYFQNEAQLEKSRLLSDRFSAERPKGSFSTLEIQRTEQGDSAMYLCASSRAQETQYFGPGTRLLVL.

This clone has ten or more counts. The sequence runs out 3 residues before the end of the CDR3; the remainder is reconstructed from the germline J gene. This chain uses TRBV5-6 with TRBJ1-2, with D possibly being TRBD1 (5 bases). Trimming pared 1 base from V and 4 bases from J, leaving 11 bases between. CDR1 and CDR2 from the germline V gene are SGHDT and YYEEEE. This CDR3 is built from 14 residues. The CDR3 loop reads CASSLKGLGYGYTF. CDR3 bases read: TGTGCCAGCAGCTTGAAGGGGTTGGGCTATGGC.

This clone was seen ten or more times. The DNA ends 3 residues before the CDR3 does, and the rest of the CDR3 is filled in from the germline J gene. The J gene is TRBJ2-3, the V gene TRBV7-6; D possibly corresponds to TRBD2 (6 bases). The V end lost 4 bases, the J end lost 3 bases, and 14 bases lay between the germline ends. Germline V lookup: CDR1 SGHVS, CDR2 FNYEAQ. The CDR3 runs 15 residues. CDR3 in amino acids: CASSSLPGLTDTQYF. The CDR3 DNA, read in part, is TGTGCCAGCAGCTCATTACCGGGACTTACAGATACG.

There are a few counts of this clone. The read halts 3 residues ahead of the CDR3 end, with the missing end drawn from the germline J gene. The chain links TRBV2 to TRBJ2-7; D may be TRBD1 (6 bases). The CDR3 contains 12 residues. In germline, CDR1 is SNHLY, CDR2 FYNNEI. V lost 5 bases and J lost 3, with 8 bases in between. CDR3 amino acids: CASSRGFYEQYF. CDR3 DNA, as far as it was read: TGTGCCAGCAGTAGGGGGTTCTACGAG.

This clone has more than one count but fewer than ten. The read comes to an end 3 residues before the CDR3 does, leaving the germline J gene to fill in the end. The rearrangement links TRBV5-1 to TRBJ2-7; 8 positions match TRBD1. V lost 0 bases and J lost 3; bases outside the gene matches: 8. The germline CDR1 and CDR2 sequences are SGHRS and YFSETQ. CDR3 length: 16 amino acids. The CDR3 sequence is CASSLDRGISIYEQYF. Partial CDR3 DNA: TGCGCCAGCAGCTTGGACAGGGGGATATCGATCTACGAG. The variable domain in full, completed from reference TRBV5-1 and TRBJ2-7, reads KAGVTQTPRYLIKTRGQQVTLSCSPISGHRSVSWYQQTPGQGLQFLFEYFSETQRNKGNFPGRFSGRQFSNSRSEMNVSTLELGDSALYLCASSLDRGISIYEQYFGPGTRLTVT.

About this clone: The CDR3 end is not reached by the read, which stops 3 residues before it; the germline J gene fills it in. This chain uses TRBV6-1 with TRBJ2-7; a possible D gene is TRBD2 (6 bases). V lost 3 bases, J lost 2 bases, and 17 bases lay in between. The germline V gene has CDR1 MNHNS and CDR2 SASEGT. The CDR3 consists of 16 residues. CDR3 amino acids: CASSEIGGQKAYEQYF. Incomplete CDR3 DNA: TGTGCCAGCAGTGAGATCGGGGGTCAGAAGGCCTACGAG.

A few counts support this clone. Read data end 3 residues before the CDR3 end; the end is taken from the germline J gene. The genes are TRBV7-3 and TRBJ2-2; 10 nucleotides line up with TRBD2. CDR3 length: 15 residues. Germline V gene sequence: CDR1 SGHTA, CDR2 FQGTGA. V shed 6 bases, J shed 5 bases, and the junction held 6 bases outside the gene matches. Partial CDR3 DNA: TGTGCCAGCAGTGCTAGCGGGGGTGGGACCGGGGAG. It translates to CASSASGGGTGE. The entire CDR3 reads CASSASGGGTGELFF.

In the case of this clone: The read ends 3 residues before the CDR3 terminus; that terminus is restored from the germline J gene. The V and J genes are TRBV7-2 and TRBJ1-4; D is perhaps TRBD1 (5 bases). Trimming stripped 2 bases from V and 6 bases from J, with 7 bases between. The CDR3 has 13 residues. Germline V gene sequence: CDR1 SGHTA, CDR2 FQGNSA. The covered CDR3 bases are TGTGCCAGCAGCTTACGCAGGGATGAAAAA. Translating it yields CASSLRRDEK. The entire CDR3 sequence reads CASSLRRDEKLFF.

About this clone: The read ends 3 residues before the CDR3 terminus; that terminus is restored from the germline J gene. The chain recombines TRBV30 with TRBJ1-1, with TRBD1 matching over 7 bases. Germline V gene sequence: CDR1 GTSNPN, CDR2 SVGIG (reference sequence). CDR3 length: 13 residues. The part of the CDR3 DNA that was read is TGTGCCTGGAGTCAACAGGGGTTGGGGGAA. Encoded protein: CAWSQQGLGE. The complete CDR3 protein is CAWSQQGLGEAFF.

About this clone itself: Sequencing ends 3 residues short of the CDR3 end; the germline J gene provides the rest. V gene TRBV18 combines with J gene TRBJ2-7; D is perhaps TRBD2 (6 bases). The CDR3 is made up of 13 amino acids. Trimming removed 3 bases from V and 3 bases from J, with 9 bases in between. CDR1 and CDR2 from the germline V gene are KGHSH and LQKENI. The CDR3 region is CASSPSAGYEQYF. Partial CDR3 DNA: TGTGCCAGCTCACCTTCAGCGGGCTACGAG.

This clone was seen many times. The read ends 3 residues before the CDR3 terminus; that terminus is restored from the germline J gene. The V gene is TRBV30, the J gene TRBJ1-2; 7 bases agree with TRBD1. Germline values: CDR1 GTSNPN, CDR2 SVGIG (reference sequence). With 0 bases clipped from V and 6 bases from J, the junction kept 10 bases outside the gene matches. The CDR3 sequence is 15 residues long. The CDR3 DNA, read in part, is TGTGCCTGGAGTGTACTCCGAGGGGGCGGGAATGGC. Translated, it gives CAWSVLRGGGNG. In full, the CDR3 reads CAWSVLRGGGNGYTF.